The 27 T cell receptor beta chains below come from one sample, sequenced in a study of blood T cell repertoires in COVID-19 (dated by TCRdb to the early 2020s). Library method: the immunoSEQ multiplex PCR assay. TCRdb limited this immuneACCESS table to in-frame rearrangements with V and J called. A share of clones is missing; checked studies link under half to unresolved V genes, and the rest is unexplained. Across this sample there are 300,000 to 450,000 clones, with about 89% seen only once. Jointly, the top ten make up 1.3% of the sample. Sequencing was done on a sample of PBMCs or T cells enriched from blood (not recorded which). These receptor sequences come from a man under 40 who had recovered from COVID-19.

The V call is TRBV7-9, the J call TRBJ2-3; 13 bases map to TRBD2. The CDR3 sequence is 17 residues long. The J segment lost 7 bases and the V segment lost 5 bases, leaving 12 bases of the junction unmatched. Germline CDR1 and CDR2: SEHNR and FQNEAQ (reference sequence). CDR3 coding DNA: TGTGCCAGCAGCCCCAGCGCCGGGACTAGCGGGGACTATACGCAGTATTTT. This gives the protein CASSPSAGTSGDYTQYF. Supplemented by reference TRBV7-9 and TRBJ2-3, the full variable domain reads DTGVSQNPRHKITKRGQNVTFRCDPISEHNRLYWYRQTLGQGPEFLTYFQNEAQLEKSRLLSDRFSAERPKGSFSTLEIQRTEQGDSAMYLCASSPSAGTSGDYTQYFGPGTRLTVL.

J is TRBJ1-2 and V is TRBV6-5; D is undetermined. The CDR3 consists of 13 residues. V lost 10 bases and J 4 bases, leaving 16 bases between the germline ends. Germline-derived CDR1 and CDR2 are MNHEY and SVGAGI. In DNA, the CDR3 is TGTGCCACCTCGGCGGGGAAATTCTATGGCTACACCTTC. Translating gives CATSAGKFYGYTF.

The chain carries TRBV18 and TRBJ2-1, with TRBD1 identical over 7 bases. The germline V gene has CDR1 KGHSH and CDR2 LQKENI. V trimming: 8 bases; J trimming: 5 bases; junction bases outside the gene matches: 6. This CDR3 spans 13 amino acids. DNA for the CDR3: TGTGCCAGCGCACGACAGGGTAACAATGAGCAGTTCTTC. Protein product: CASARQGNNEQFF.

The V call is TRBV27, the J call TRBJ2-7; TRBD1 matches at 9 bases. Trimming at V came to 4 bases and at J to 2 bases, leaving 15 bases not matched to a gene. This CDR3 is 18 amino acids long. Germline-derived CDR1 and CDR2 are MNHEY and SMNVEV (reference sequence). The CDR3 DNA reads TGTGCCAGCAGTTCATCGGTAACAGGGGGCTTCGGGCCCTACGAGCAGTACTTC. Encoded protein: CASSSSVTGGFGPYEQYF.

The chain recombines TRBV7-2 with TRBJ2-5; 8 bases line up with TRBD1. V was clipped by 5 bases and J by 5 bases; unmatched bases: 7. Per the germline V gene, CDR1 is SGHTA and CDR2 is FQGNSA. The CDR3 is 14 residues long. DNA for the CDR3: TGTGCCAGCAGCGCAGGGGGCTTAAGGGAGACCCAGTACTTC. As protein: CASSAGGLRETQYF.

The rearrangement links TRBV11-2 to TRBJ2-1, with 8 bases identical to TRBD2. V shed 5 bases, J shed 6 bases, and the junction held 9 bases outside the gene matches. The CDR3 has 15 amino acids. CDR1 and CDR2 (germline): SGHAT, FQNNGV. Here the CDR3 reads CASSRQAAGANEQFF. The CDR3 DNA sequence: TGTGCCAGCAGCCGACAGGCAGCGGGGGCCAATGAGCAGTTCTTC.

A remark on this clone: Other nucleotide sequences from this sample produce the same CDR3. The V call is TRBV7-9, the J call TRBJ2-7; tentatively, D is TRBD1 (6 bases). This CDR3 has 13 amino acids. Trimming stripped 6 bases from V and 3 bases from J, with 12 bases between. Germline CDR1 and CDR2: SEHNR and FQNEAQ (reference sequence). CDR3 in amino acids: CASSRTGSYEQYF. The CDR3 DNA follows: TGTGCCAGCAGTCGCACAGGGAGCTACGAGCAGTACTTC.

This clone has a single count. V and J are TRBV15 and TRBJ1-3; a weak D match, TRBD1 (5 bases). Between the trimmed V and J ends, which lost 4 bases and 5 bases, there was a span of 18 bases. Germline V lookup: CDR1 LNHNV, CDR2 YYDKDF (reference sequence). This CDR3 has 16 amino acids. The CDR3 coding sequence is TGTGCCACCAGCACCCCGGGAGAGGGGAGAAGAAACACCATATATTTT. As protein: CATSTPGEGRRNTIYF.

This chain uses TRBV19 with TRBJ2-3; D unresolved. Germline CDR1 reads LNHDA; CDR2 reads SQIVND (reference sequence). The V end was cut by 3 bases, the J end by 2 bases, with 9 bases between. The CDR3 is 14 amino acids. Here the CDR3 reads CASSIAYDTDTQYF. In DNA, the CDR3 is TGTGCCAGTAGTATTGCCTACGACACAGATACGCAGTATTTT.

The gene calls are TRBV19 and TRBJ2-5, with D possibly matching TRBD1 (6 bases). Germline-derived CDR1 and CDR2 are LNHDA and SQIVND (reference sequence). V was pared by 3 bases and J by 2 bases, with 13 bases between. The CDR3 runs to 15 residues. CDR3 in amino acids: CASSMGTYIQETQYF. As DNA, the CDR3 is TGTGCCAGTAGTATGGGGACATACATACAAGAGACCCAGTACTTC.

The rearrangement uses TRBV6-2 or TRBV6-3 and TRBJ1-1; 10 bases fit TRBD1. Germline V gene data show CDR1 as MNHEY and CDR2 as SVGEGT. This CDR3 region has 16 residues. V shed 6 bases and J 5 bases; nucleotides not matched to a gene: 12. CDR3 protein: CASSSVPGTGETEAFF. The CDR3 DNA follows: TGTGCCAGCAGCTCCGTTCCCGGGACAGGGGAGACTGAAGCTTTCTTT.

This clone was recorded once. The rearrangement uses TRBV6-2 or TRBV6-3 and TRBJ1-2; D is perhaps TRBD1 (6 bases). Germline CDR1 is MNHEY and CDR2 is SVGEGT. Trimming stripped 6 bases from V and 4 bases from J, with 15 bases between. The CDR3 covers 14 residues. The CDR3 coding sequence is TGTGCCAGCAGCTCCCGACAGGAGATCTATGGCTACACCTTC. Amino acid sequence: CASSSRQEIYGYTF.

V and J are TRBV16 and TRBJ1-5, with D possibly matching TRBD1 (6 bases). There are 14 residues in the CDR3. V was trimmed by 5 bases and J by 4 bases, leaving 12 bases between them. Germline-derived CDR1 and CDR2 are KGHSY and FQNENV. The CDR3 protein is CASSIGQTNQPQHF. Written as DNA, the CDR3 is TGTGCCAGCAGCATCGGACAGACGAATCAGCCCCAGCATTTT.

This chain links TRBV30 with TRBJ2-7; possible D gene TRBD1, 5 bases. Germline V gene data show CDR1 as GTSNPN and CDR2 as SVGIG (reference sequence). There are 16 residues in the CDR3. V shed 3 bases and J shed 2 bases, with 20 bases lying between them. For the CDR3, the DNA is TGTGCCTGGAGGAGCTTAGGAACAGGCTTTCCCTACGAGCAGTACTTC. It specifies CAWRSLGTGFPYEQYF.

This chain joins TRBV18 and TRBJ2-3; TRBD2 aligns across 10 bases. The CDR3 covers 18 residues. Germline V lookup: CDR1 KGHSH, CDR2 LQKENI. The V segment lost 1 base and the J segment 5 bases; nucleotides outside the gene matches: 12. DNA of the CDR3: TGTGCCAGCTCACCACGCCCTAGCGGGGGTCCCCGAGGAGATACGCAGTATTTT. This codes for CASSPRPSGGPRGDTQYF.

The count of this clone is one. CDR3 amino acids: CASSPRGGSYNEQFF. CDR3 sequence (DNA): TGTGCCAGCAGCCCTCGGGGGGGCTCCTACAATGAGCAGTTCTTC. V gene TRBV7-9 combines with J gene TRBJ2-1; 8 nucleotides agree with TRBD2. Unmatched junction bases numbered 3, after V lost 5 bases and J lost 0 bases. The V gene's germline CDR1 is SEHNR and CDR2 FQNEAQ (reference sequence). The CDR3 has 15 residues.

The chain uses TRBV5-1 and TRBJ2-7; 7 nucleotides agree with TRBD1. Germline lookup yields CDR1 SGHRS and CDR2 YFSETQ. The CDR3 extends over 16 amino acids. Trimming took 0 bases from V and 4 from J; bases not matched to a gene: 10. The chain's CDR3 is CASSLVGGQVTYEQYF. The CDR3 bases are TGCGCCAGCAGCTTGGTAGGAGGACAGGTGACATACGAGCAGTACTTC.

DNA of the CDR3: TGTGCCAGCAGTAAGGGACATAACTATGGCTACACCTTC. Its translation: CASSKGHNYGYTF. The J gene is TRBJ1-2, the V gene TRBV6-5; a possible D gene is TRBD1 (6 bases). The germline V and J ends were trimmed by 5 bases and 1 base, with 8 bases remaining between them. In germline, CDR1 is MNHEY, CDR2 SVGAGI. The CDR3 consists of 13 residues.

The chain combines TRBV25-1 with TRBJ1-4, with 10 bases identical to TRBD1. Germline CDR1 and CDR2: MGHDK and SYGVNS. V gave up 1 base and J gave up 4 bases; unmatched junction bases: 3. CDR3 size: 16 residues. The CDR3 DNA reads as TGTGCCAGCAGTGAATCAGGACAGGGGGTTAATGAAAAACTGTTTTTT. Amino acid sequence: CASSESGQGVNEKLFF.

This chain uses TRBV30 with TRBJ2-1; D perhaps matches TRBD2 (5 bases). The CDR3 spans 12 residues. The V end was cut by 4 bases, the J end by 5 bases, with 9 bases between. CDR1 is GTSNPN and CDR2 is SVGIG in the germline V gene (reference sequence). CDR3: CAWTRGNNEQFF. CDR3 in DNA: TGTGCCTGGACGCGAGGGAACAATGAGCAGTTCTTC.

About this clone: Other DNA sequences of this sample code for an identical CDR3. The chain employs TRBV7-9 and TRBJ1-5; 10 bases map to TRBD1. CDR3 length: 14 residues. J lost 4 bases, V lost 4 bases, and 1 base had no gene match. CDR1 SEHNR and CDR2 FQNEAQ come from the germline V gene (reference sequence). The CDR3 sequence: CASSSDRGNQPQHF. The CDR3, as DNA: TGTGCCAGCAGCTCGGACAGGGGGAATCAGCCCCAGCATTTT.

This CDR3 is CASSEGFDRAGAFF. The CDR3 DNA follows: TGCGCCAGCAGTGAAGGCTTCGACAGGGCGGGAGCTTTCTTT. The chain uses TRBV10-1 and TRBJ1-1; 7 nucleotides align to TRBD1. The V and J ends lost 3 bases and 10 bases, in that order; junction bases with no gene match: 11. The length of the CDR3 is 14 residues. CDR1 is WNHNN, CDR2 SYGVQD, per germline (reference sequence).

This rearrangement joins TRBV7-2 to TRBJ2-7, with 9 bases identical to TRBD1. J lost 1 base, V lost 5 bases, and 9 bases had no gene match. The V gene's germline CDR1 is SGHTA and CDR2 FQGNSA. This CDR3 is 16 amino acids long. Here the CDR3 reads CASSPRSGTGSYEQYF. In nucleotides, the CDR3 is TGTGCCAGCAGCCCCCGTTCGGGGACAGGGTCCTACGAGCAGTACTTC.

This clone was seen a handful of times. This chain joins TRBV2 and TRBJ1-5, with 10 nucleotides matching TRBD1. V dropped 5 bases and J dropped 0; count of bases not matched to a gene: 1. CDR3 size: 15 residues. CDR1 is SNHLY and CDR2 is FYNNEI in the germline V gene. CDR3 sequence: CASSRTGGSNQPQHF. In nucleotides, the CDR3 is TGTGCCAGCAGTCGGACAGGGGGTAGCAATCAGCCCCAGCATTTT.

This rearrangement joins TRBV6-5 to TRBJ1-5; TRBD1 agrees at 9 bases. CDR3 length equals 14 residues. V gave up 5 bases and J gave up 7 bases; unmatched junction bases: 6. The germline gives CDR1 MNHEY, CDR2 SVGAGI. CDR3 sequence (DNA): TGTGCCAGCAGTATGGGACAGGGAGCCCAGCCCCAGCATTTT. Amino acids: CASSMGQGAQPQHF.

The chain uses TRBV9 and TRBJ1-4, with TRBD1 matching over 7 bases. Losses at the gene ends were 2 bases for V and 5 bases for J; bases not matched to a gene: 3. Per the germline V gene, CDR1 is SGDLS and CDR2 is YYNGEE. The CDR3 runs to 14 residues. The CDR3 here is CASSVGTVNEKLFF. The CDR3 DNA sequence: TGTGCCAGCAGCGTGGGGACAGTCAATGAAAAACTGTTTTTT.

The gene calls are TRBV27 and TRBJ1-2; 7 nucleotides agree with TRBD1. Trimming cost V 5 bases and J 6 bases; bases outside gene matches: 9. Germline assignment: CDR1 MNHEY and CDR2 SMNVEV (reference sequence). This CDR3 comprises 14 residues. The CDR3 loop reads CASSNPGQRNGYTF. Written as DNA, the CDR3 is TGTGCCAGCAGTAATCCGGGACAGCGAAATGGCTACACCTTC.